This T cell receptor (beta chain) comes out of a study of CD8+CD57+ T cells in acquired aplastic anemia. Genomic DNA templated the TCR beta VDJ and CDR3 profiling. TCRdb analysed the reads with MiXCR anew, one entry per CDR3 protein. The sample gives about 210,000 distinct CDR3 sequences, under 65% of which show up once; around 32% is in the top ten. Between the trimmed V and J ends, which lost 4 bases and 8 bases, there was a span of 19 bases. This CDR3 region has 14 residues. Germline V gene data show CDR1 as SGHTS and CDR2 as YDEGEE. Sequenced: sorted CD4+, CD8+, or CD8+CD57+ T cells (not recorded which) from PBMCs. The chain is built from TRBV5-8 and TRBJ2-7; a weak D match, TRBD2 (5 bases). The sequence derives from a human donor in good health. The CDR3 region is CASSPTKYSGKQYF. The CDR3 DNA reads as TGTGCCAGCAGCCCAACGAAGTATTCGGGAAAGCAGTACTTC.